This T cell receptor (beta chain) was observed in a study of glioma-infiltrating T cells after dendritic cell vaccination. Time point indicated: after dendritic cell vaccination, including at tumor progression/relapse. All glioblastoma patients lacked an isocitrate dehydrogenase mutation. Assay used: immunoSEQ multiplex PCR; TCRdb lists only in-frame clones, some missing. This sample yields roughly 100,000 clones, of which around 87% are seen a single time; over 2.5% belongs to the top ten. The receptor was derived from a human donor with glioblastoma. Sequencing used blood, obtained after dendritic cell vaccination.

CDR3 sequence (DNA): TGCGCCAGCAGCTCGAACAGGGGGCAGGGCTATGGCTACACCTTC. This sequence encodes CASSSNRGQGYGYTF. J is TRBJ1-2 and V is TRBV5-1; 9 positions match TRBD1. From germline, CDR1 is SGHRS and CDR2 YFSETQ. V was pared by 3 bases and J by 4 bases, with 7 bases of the junction left unmatched. The CDR3 has 15 amino acids.